This is a list of T cell receptor beta chains from one sample in a study of blood T cell repertoires in COVID-19. Profiling relied on immunoSEQ multiplex PCR, and the TCRdb table lists in-frame clones only, not all of them. The sample lists about 43,000 clones; roughly 80% were seen once. The sequenced sample consisted of peripheral blood. These receptors originate from a woman aged 60-75 years with acute or convalescent COVID-19. Each CDR3 is given with its conserved first and last residue. Fields, in order: V gene, J gene, CDR3 protein.

TRBV5-6,TRBJ2-3,CASSPLKRYEQYF
TRBV6-5,TRBJ1-2,CASSYRTVGANYGYTF
TRBV2,TRBJ2-3,CASILLAGRTDTQYF
TRBV7-6,TRBJ1-1,CASSGGTGTDTEAFF
TRBV20-1,TRBJ1-1,CSASPGGDTEAFF
TRBV7-9,TRBJ1-1,CASSLATGVAEAFF
TRBV19,TRBJ2-3,CASSEHSTRFTQYF
TRBV5-4,TRBJ1-3,CASSLAGRAGNTIYF
TRBV19,TRBJ1-2,CASSFGQLYGYTF
TRBV19,TRBJ2-3,CASRASKGTFSTDTQYF
TRBV11-2,TRBJ1-3,CASSLRTGAYSGNTIYF
TRBV18,TRBJ2-2,CASSPSRRGLNTGELFF
TRBV6-5,TRBJ1-6,CASSSDRGEGSPLHF
TRBV6-2/TRBV6-3,TRBJ2-7,CASSSLGGASYEQYF
TRBV29-1,TRBJ2-2,CSVLEGEGTGELFF
TRBV5-4,TRBJ1-1,CASSSGQGNTEAFF
TRBV9,TRBJ1-1,CASSATGTGATEAFF
TRBV19,TRBJ1-1,CASSRGQVDLNTEAFF
TRBV29-1,TRBJ2-3,CSVVGVPGGTDTQYF
TRBV19,TRBJ2-2,CASSLGTGSTGELFF
TRBV30,TRBJ1-3,CAWSRGQLGNTIYF
TRBV12-3/TRBV12-4,TRBJ1-2,CASSFGYGYTF
TRBV7-2,TRBJ1-2,CASSWASDRAIGGYGYTF
TRBV27,TRBJ1-1,CASSLPGQGGKAFF
TRBV6-1,TRBJ1-5,CASSDETTYSNQPQHF
TRBV19,TRBJ2-7,CASGGQGFYEQYF
TRBV3-1/TRBV3-2,TRBJ2-5,CASSPMGLAPPLKTQYF